The subject of this entry is one T cell receptor beta chain. Its antigen is unidentified. The data were obtained in a study of T cell repertoires in cytomegalovirus infection. On the study more broadly: As its CMV epitopes, the study selected recently identified HLA-C-restricted and well-studied HLA-B-restricted targets. Indications of both CMV infection and matching HLA type were provided by public TCR beta signatures.

The V end lost 5 bases, the J end lost 8 bases, and 9 bases lay between the germline ends. This CDR3 has 11 residues. Study conclusions and caveats: Clonotype analysis showed dominance of the ex vivo response by HLA-C-restricted CMV-specific TCR beta clonotypes.

One entry per CDR3 protein results from TCRdb running MiXCR on the reads. The repertoire holds fewer than 350,000 distinct CDR3 sequences, with approximately 32% as singletons. The chain uses TRBV12-3 or TRBV12-4 and TRBJ1-2, with D unclear. The input for sequencing was cultured PBMCs, taken from culture after CMV antigen stimulation. This TCR was recovered from a human donor in good health (CMV status not recorded). Some clones in this sample may be carry-over from other donors' samples. DNA of the CDR3: TGTGCCAGCAGTGGCAGCCCCGGCTACACCTTC. This encodes CASSGSPGYTF.